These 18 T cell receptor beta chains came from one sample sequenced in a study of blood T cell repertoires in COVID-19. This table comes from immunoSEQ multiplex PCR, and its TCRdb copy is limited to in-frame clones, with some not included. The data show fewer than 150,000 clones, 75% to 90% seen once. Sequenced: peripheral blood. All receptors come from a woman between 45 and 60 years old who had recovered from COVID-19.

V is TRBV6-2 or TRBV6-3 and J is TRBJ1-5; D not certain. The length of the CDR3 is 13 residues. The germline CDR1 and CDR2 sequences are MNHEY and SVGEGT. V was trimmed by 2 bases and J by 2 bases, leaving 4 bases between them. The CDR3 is CASSYEGNQPQHF. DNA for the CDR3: TGTGCCAGCAGTTACGAGGGCAATCAGCCCCAGCATTTT.

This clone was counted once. CDR3 sequence: CASSPRTGGNEQFF. In nucleotides, the CDR3 is TGTGCCAGCTCACCTAGAACAGGGGGCAATGAGCAGTTCTTC. The chain employs TRBV18 and TRBJ2-1, with 8 nucleotides matching TRBD1. CDR3 length: 14 residues. V lost 3 bases, J lost 6 bases, and 4 bases stayed unmatched. Germline assignment: CDR1 KGHSH and CDR2 LQKENI.

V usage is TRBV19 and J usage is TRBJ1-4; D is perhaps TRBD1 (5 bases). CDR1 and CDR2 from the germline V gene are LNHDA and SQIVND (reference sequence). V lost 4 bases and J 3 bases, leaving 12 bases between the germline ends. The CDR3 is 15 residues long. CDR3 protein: CASSREGLANEKLFF. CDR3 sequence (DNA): TGTGCCAGTAGTAGGGAGGGACTGGCTAATGAAAAACTGTTTTTT.

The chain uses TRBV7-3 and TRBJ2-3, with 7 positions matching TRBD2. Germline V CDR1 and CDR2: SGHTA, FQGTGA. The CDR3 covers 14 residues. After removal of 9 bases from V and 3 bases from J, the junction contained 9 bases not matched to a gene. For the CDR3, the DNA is TGTGCCAGTCAAAGGACTAGTGGGACAGATACGCAGTATTTT. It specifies CASQRTSGTDTQYF.

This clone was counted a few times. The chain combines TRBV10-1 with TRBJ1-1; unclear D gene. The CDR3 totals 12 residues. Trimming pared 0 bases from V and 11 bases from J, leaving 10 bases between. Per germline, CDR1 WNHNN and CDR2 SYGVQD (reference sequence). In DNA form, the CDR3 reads TGCGCCAGCAGTGAGTCGGAAGTGAGGGCTTTCTTT. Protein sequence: CASSESEVRAFF.

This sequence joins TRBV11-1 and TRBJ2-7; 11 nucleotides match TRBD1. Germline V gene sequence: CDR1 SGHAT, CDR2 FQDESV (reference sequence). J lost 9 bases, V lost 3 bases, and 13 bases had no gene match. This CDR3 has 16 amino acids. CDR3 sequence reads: CASSFSGTGGAGRQYF. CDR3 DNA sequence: TGTGCCAGCAGCTTTAGCGGGACAGGGGGAGCCGGACGGCAGTACTTC.

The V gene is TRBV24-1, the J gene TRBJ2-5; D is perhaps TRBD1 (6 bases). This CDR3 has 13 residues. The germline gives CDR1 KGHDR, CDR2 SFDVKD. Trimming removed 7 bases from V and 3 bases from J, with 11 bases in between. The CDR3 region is CATRDNREETQYF. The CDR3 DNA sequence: TGTGCCACCAGGGATAACAGGGAAGAGACCCAGTACTTC.

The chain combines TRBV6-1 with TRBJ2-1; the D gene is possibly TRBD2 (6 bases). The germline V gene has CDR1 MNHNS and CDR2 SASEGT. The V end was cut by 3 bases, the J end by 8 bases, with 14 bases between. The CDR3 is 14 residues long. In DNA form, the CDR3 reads TGTGCCAGCAGTGACCGCGGGATAGAGGATGAGCAGTTCTTC. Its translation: CASSDRGIEDEQFF.

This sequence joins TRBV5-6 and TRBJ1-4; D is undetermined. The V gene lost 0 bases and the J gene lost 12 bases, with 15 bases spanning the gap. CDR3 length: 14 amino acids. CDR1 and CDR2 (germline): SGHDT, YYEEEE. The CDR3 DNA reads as TGTGCCAGCAGCTTGGCCCCGGCGGAGAGGGAACTGTTTTTT. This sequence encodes CASSLAPAERELFF.

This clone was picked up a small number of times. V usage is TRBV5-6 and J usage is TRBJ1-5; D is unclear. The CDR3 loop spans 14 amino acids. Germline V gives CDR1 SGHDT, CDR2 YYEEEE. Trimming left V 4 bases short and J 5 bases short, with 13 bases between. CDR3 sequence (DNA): TGTGCCAGCAGCCGAATTAGCGACTATCAGCCCCAGCATTTT. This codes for CASSRISDYQPQHF.

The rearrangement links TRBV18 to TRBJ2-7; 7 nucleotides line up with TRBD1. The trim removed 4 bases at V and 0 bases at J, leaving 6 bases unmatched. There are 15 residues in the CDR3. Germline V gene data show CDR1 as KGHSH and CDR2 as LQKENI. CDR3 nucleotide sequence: TGTGCCAGCTCACTCCGGACAGGCAGCTCCTACGAGCAGTACTTC. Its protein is CASSLRTGSSYEQYF. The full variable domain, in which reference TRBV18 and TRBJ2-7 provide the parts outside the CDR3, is NAGVMQNPRHLVRRRGQEARLRCSPMKGHSHVYWYRQLPEEGLKFMVYLQKENIIDESGMPKERFSAEFPKEGPSILRIQQVVRGDSAAYFCASSLRTGSSYEQYFGPGTRLTVT.

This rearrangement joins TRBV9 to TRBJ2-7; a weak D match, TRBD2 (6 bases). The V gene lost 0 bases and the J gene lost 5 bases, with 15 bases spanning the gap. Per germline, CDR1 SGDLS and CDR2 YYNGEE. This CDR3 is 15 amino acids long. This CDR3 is CASSVGPRSGDEQYF. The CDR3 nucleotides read TGTGCCAGCAGCGTAGGACCGCGATCGGGGGACGAGCAGTACTTC.

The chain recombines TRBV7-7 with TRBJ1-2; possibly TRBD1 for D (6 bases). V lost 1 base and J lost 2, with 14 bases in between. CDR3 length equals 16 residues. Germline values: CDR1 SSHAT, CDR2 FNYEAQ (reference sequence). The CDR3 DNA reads TGTGCCAGCAGCTTAGGCCAACAGGGCGACAACTATGGCTACACCTTC. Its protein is CASSLGQQGDNYGYTF. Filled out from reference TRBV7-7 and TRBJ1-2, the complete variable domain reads GAGVSQSPRYKVTKRGQDVTLRCDPISSHATLYWYQQALGQGPEFLTYFNYEAQPDKSGLPSDRFSAERPEGSISTLTIQRTEQRDSAMYRCASSLGQQGDNYGYTFGSGTRLTVV.

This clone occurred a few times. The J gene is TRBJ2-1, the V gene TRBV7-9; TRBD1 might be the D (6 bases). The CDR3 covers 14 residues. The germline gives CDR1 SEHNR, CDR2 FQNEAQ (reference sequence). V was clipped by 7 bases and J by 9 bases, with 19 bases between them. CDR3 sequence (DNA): TGTGCCAGCAACCAGGGGACCCTATCGGGTGAGCAGTTCTTC. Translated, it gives CASNQGTLSGEQFF.

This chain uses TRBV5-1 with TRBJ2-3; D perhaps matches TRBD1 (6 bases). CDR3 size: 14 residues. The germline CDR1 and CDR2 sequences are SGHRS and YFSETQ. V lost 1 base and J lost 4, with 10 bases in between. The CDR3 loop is CASSLQGISDTQYF. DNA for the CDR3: TGCGCCAGCAGCTTGCAGGGGATCTCAGATACGCAGTATTTT.

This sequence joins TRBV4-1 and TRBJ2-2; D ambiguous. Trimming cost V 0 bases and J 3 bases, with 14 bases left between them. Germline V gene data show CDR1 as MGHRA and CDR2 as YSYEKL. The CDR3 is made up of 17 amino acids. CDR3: CASSQDARRLHTGELFF. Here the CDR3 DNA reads TGCGCCAGCAGCCAAGACGCCCGGAGACTTCACACCGGGGAGCTGTTTTTT.

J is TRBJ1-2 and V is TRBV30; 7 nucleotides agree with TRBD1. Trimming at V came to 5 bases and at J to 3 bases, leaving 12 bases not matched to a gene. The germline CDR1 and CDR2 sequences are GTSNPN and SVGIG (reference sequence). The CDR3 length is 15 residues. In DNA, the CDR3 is TGTGCCTGGGGAGGAACAGGGGATTCATACTATGGCTACACCTTC. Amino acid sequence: CAWGGTGDSYYGYTF.

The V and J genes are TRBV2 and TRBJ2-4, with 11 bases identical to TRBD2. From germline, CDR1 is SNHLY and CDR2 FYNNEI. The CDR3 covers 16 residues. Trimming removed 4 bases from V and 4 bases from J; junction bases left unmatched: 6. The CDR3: CASSVFSGGVKNIQYF. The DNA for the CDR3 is TGTGCCAGCAGTGTGTTTAGCGGGGGGGTGAAAAACATTCAGTACTTC.